Below, 23 T cell receptor beta chains from the same sample are listed, as sequenced in a study of breast tumors, draining lymph nodes, adjacent tissues. TCRdb independently ran MiXCR on the multiplex PCR reads; one entry per CDR3 protein. This table holds about 89,000 distinct CDR3 sequences, approximately 28% found once. Breast cancer patients provided tissue from their axillary draining lymph nodes. The sample comprised axillary lymph node tissue. The receptors were gathered from a female donor with breast cancer. Some clones in this sample may be carry-over from other donors' samples.

This clonotype appeared many times. The gene calls are TRBV12-3 or TRBV12-4 and TRBJ2-7; D possibly corresponds to TRBD1 (6 bases). V lost 3 bases to trimming and J lost 2 bases, with 11 bases between them. The CDR3 has 14 residues. The CDR3: CASSFKQGPYEQYF. The CDR3 bases are TGTGCCAGCAGTTTCAAACAGGGCCCCTACGAGCAGTACTTC.

This clonotype was counted at least ten times. The chain carries TRBV5-1 and TRBJ2-1, with D possibly matching TRBD2 (6 bases). The CDR3 loop spans 15 amino acids. Trimming removed 4 bases from V and 4 bases from J, with 15 bases in between. Germline CDR1 reads SGHRS; CDR2 reads YFSETQ. The CDR3 nucleotides read TGCGCCAGCAGCCCCGGAGGGCCTAGGTACAATGAGCAGTTCTTC. This translates into CASSPGGPRYNEQFF.

Comment on this clonotype: Likely a read error: the CDR3 ends without its conserved phenylalanine or tryptophan. Because the CDR3's place on the DNA is in doubt, the DNA is left out and the CDR3 is given as listed by TCRdb. The rearrangement uses TRBV20-1 and TRBJ2-7; the table's D call, TRBD2, has no DNA check behind it. Counting both end residues, the CDR3 totals 8 amino acids. CDR1 and CDR2 from the germline V gene are DFQATT and SNEGSKA (reference sequence). This CDR3 is CSALGLAG.

This clonotype was recorded at least ten times. The chain uses TRBV6-5 and TRBJ2-5; D uncertain. Germline CDR1 MNHEY, CDR2 SVGAGI. The CDR3 runs 14 residues. Trimming cost V 5 bases and J 3 bases, with 13 bases left between them. CDR3 loop: CASSPHESKETQYF. The CDR3 region has the DNA TGTGCCAGCAGTCCTCACGAAAGTAAAGAGACCCAGTACTTC.

The rearrangement links TRBV27 to TRBJ1-1; possible D gene TRBD1, 6 bases. Germline CDR1 MNHEY, CDR2 SMNVEV (reference sequence). The V and J ends lost 3 bases and 5 bases respectively, with 7 bases between them. The CDR3 is 12 residues long. CDR3 amino acids: CASSFTGTEAFF. CDR3 DNA: TGTGCCAGCAGTTTTACAGGGACTGAAGCTTTCTTT.

This clonotype occurred many times. The chain has TRBV7-2 and TRBJ1-4; D remains unclear. V was pared by 8 bases and J by 8 bases, with 15 bases between. The CDR3 has 13 amino acids. Germline CDR1 reads SGHTA; CDR2 reads FQGNSA. The chain's CDR3 is CASGVGFREKLFF. The DNA of the CDR3 is TGTGCCAGCGGGGTAGGGTTCCGGGAAAAACTGTTTTTT.

This clonotype was seen many times. The V gene is TRBV28, the J gene TRBJ2-7; no definite D call. CDR1 is MDHEN and CDR2 is SYDVKM in the germline V gene. The ends were cut back, 6 bases at V and 2 bases at J, with 11 bases in the middle. This CDR3 region has 13 residues. In DNA form, the CDR3 reads TGTGCCAGCAGCAAGAGAGTTCCCTACGAGCAGTACTTC. Its protein is CASSKRVPYEQYF.

This clonotype showed up many times. The chain links TRBV20-1 to TRBJ2-7; tentative D call: TRBD2 (5 bases). CDR1 and CDR2 (germline): DFQATT, SNEGSKA (reference sequence). This CDR3 has 15 residues. The V gene lost 3 bases and the J gene lost 3 bases, with 18 bases spanning the gap. The CDR3 region has the DNA TGCAGTGCTAGTTCTGCGGGTGCCGGGAACTACGAGCAGTACTTC. Its protein product is CSASSAGAGNYEQYF.

This clonotype was recorded many times. This chain uses TRBV20-1 with TRBJ2-3, with TRBD2 identical over 9 bases. Trimming cost V 1 base and J 4 bases; bases outside gene matches: 3. Germline assignment: CDR1 DFQATT and CDR2 SNEGSKA (reference sequence). CDR3 length: 14 amino acids. The chain's CDR3 is CSARGGGRADTQYF. CDR3 sequence (DNA): TGCAGTGCTAGAGGAGGCGGGAGGGCAGATACGCAGTATTTT.

The chain links TRBV7-2 to TRBJ2-7; 10 bases match TRBD1. Germline V gene lookup returns CDR1 SGHTA and CDR2 FQGNSA. The length of the CDR3 is 17 residues. V lost 9 bases, J lost 8 bases, and 22 bases stayed unmatched. CDR3 nucleotide sequence: TGTGCCAGTAGCCCCGCCGAGGGGGACAGGGGACTGGGGCAGCAGTACTTC. It translates to CASSPAEGDRGLGQQYF.

This clonotype was found a few times. A read error may explain this, as a much larger clone is one base away. V and J are TRBV9 and TRBJ2-7, with a possible D match to TRBD1 (5 bases). The CDR3 is 14 residues long. CDR1 and CDR2 (germline): SGDLS, YYNGEE. The CDR3 nucleotides are TGTGCCAGCAGCCCGGGTTTTGGGGCCTACGAGCAGTCCTTC. Its protein product is CASSPGFGAYEQSF.

This clonotype was picked up a small number of times. The V call is TRBV12-1, the J call TRBJ2-4; TRBD1 is taken as the D call from the table, unchecked against the DNA. TRBV12-1 is flagged as a pseudogene. This CDR3 comprises 20 residues. CDR3 loop: CASSIGNRKCLGGKKNIQYF. CDR3 sequence (DNA): TGTGCCAGCAGCATTGGGAATCGTAAATGCCTGGGGGGGAAAAAAAACATTCAGTACTTC.

The genes are TRBV11-2 and TRBJ2-1; weak D call: TRBD2 (6 bases). The CDR3 is 15 amino acids. Germline CDR1 and CDR2: SGHAT and FQNNGV. Trimming took off 2 bases at V and 9 bases at J, with 17 bases between the two ends. In DNA, the CDR3 is TGTGCCAGCAGCTTAATTGGCGGGACTCCCCGTGAGCAGTTCTTC. Encoded protein: CASSLIGGTPREQFF.

There are many counts of this clonotype. The genes are TRBV5-5 and TRBJ1-6; a possible D gene is TRBD1 (6 bases). Deletions cut 7 bases from V and 7 bases from J, with 18 bases between. The CDR3 loop spans 15 amino acids. CDR1 SGHKS and CDR2 YYEKEE come from the germline V gene (reference sequence). Written as DNA, the CDR3 is TGTGCCAGCGGAGTCAAACAGGGAGACAATTCACCCCTCCACTTT. Protein product: CASGVKQGDNSPLHF.

This clonotype was seen ten or more times. The chain combines TRBV12-3 or TRBV12-4 with TRBJ1-1, with unresolved D. V was pared by 2 bases and J by 5 bases, with 9 bases between. This CDR3 region has 13 residues. For the CDR3, the DNA is TGTGCCAGCAGTTTAATCGAAGGAACTGAAGCTTTCTTT. Its translation is CASSLIEGTEAFF.

The gene calls are TRBV7-8 and TRBJ2-2, with 8 bases lining up with TRBD1. CDR1 is SGHVS, CDR2 FQNEAQ, per germline. V lost 6 bases and J lost 1; bases outside the gene matches: 10. The CDR3 spans 17 residues. CDR3 DNA sequence: TGTGCCAGCAGTGGGACAGGAATAATGGGGAACACCGGGGAGCTGTTTTTT. Translated, it gives CASSGTGIMGNTGELFF.

The table lists this clonotype with many counts. The V and J genes are TRBV4-3 and TRBJ2-3; 8 bases match TRBD2. The CDR3 spans 15 residues. Germline lookup yields CDR1 LGHNA and CDR2 YSLEER. The ends lost 0 bases at V and 4 bases at J; junction bases unmatched: 3. CDR3: CASSQESGGADTQYF. The CDR3 DNA reads TGCGCCAGCAGCCAAGAAAGCGGGGGCGCAGATACGCAGTATTTT.

This clonotype was counted at least ten times. The rearrangement joins TRBV3-1 to TRBJ2-7; no firm D call. The V and J ends lost 1 base and 7 bases respectively, with 8 bases between them. The germline V gene encodes CDR1 LGHDT and CDR2 YNNKEL (reference sequence). This CDR3 has 12 residues. In DNA, the CDR3 is TGTGCCAGCAGCCAAGGTCATAGTGAGCAGTACTTC. Protein: CASSQGHSEQYF.

There are many counts of this clonotype. The V and J genes are TRBV12-5 and TRBJ1-5; D unclear. CDR1 and CDR2 from the germline V gene are LGHNT and FRNRAP. V was cut by 1 base and J by 4 bases, with 5 bases left in between. The CDR3 extends over 13 amino acids. CDR3 region: CASGLGNNQPQHF. CDR3 nucleotides: TGTGCTAGTGGTTTGGGAAATAATCAGCCCCAGCATTTT.

There are many counts of this clonotype. V and J are TRBV7-3 and TRBJ2-2; perhaps TRBD2 as D (5 bases). Deletions cut 10 bases from V and 2 bases from J, with 17 bases between. Germline lookup yields CDR1 SGHTA and CDR2 FQGTGA. There are 15 residues in the CDR3. The CDR3 here is CANERSGHNTGELFF. CDR3 nucleotide sequence: TGTGCCAATGAGCGGTCCGGGCATAACACCGGGGAGCTGTTTTTT.

In its sample, this clonotype was seen many times. The chain recombines TRBV7-9 with TRBJ2-7; TRBD2 matches 7 bases. In germline, CDR1 is SEHNR, CDR2 FQNEAQ (reference sequence). V shed 5 bases and J 0 bases; nucleotides not matched to a gene: 4. The CDR3 has 14 residues. CDR3 residues: CASSLSGNSYEQYF. CDR3 nucleotide sequence: TGTGCCAGCAGCCTAAGCGGGAACTCCTACGAGCAGTACTTC.

This clonotype was counted at least ten times. The chain joins TRBV19 to TRBJ2-5; 13 nucleotides match TRBD2. V gave up 5 bases and J gave up 5 bases; unmatched junction bases: 5. The CDR3 is 15 amino acids. CDR1 is LNHDA and CDR2 is SQIVND in the germline V gene (reference sequence). CDR3: CASSGTSGVRETQYF. The CDR3 region has the DNA TGTGCCAGTAGTGGGACTAGCGGGGTGCGGGAGACCCAGTACTTC. Full variable domain (outside the CDR3, taken from reference TRBV19 and TRBJ2-5): DGGITQSPKYLFRKEGQNVTLSCEQNLNHDAMYWYRQDPGQGLRLIYYSQIVNDFQKGDIAEGYSVSREKKESFPLTVTSAQKNPTAFYLCASSGTSGVRETQYFGPGTRLLVL.

Worth noting for this clonotype: The CDR3 does not close with the conserved phenylalanine or tryptophan, likely indicating a read error. The chain links TRBV7-8 to TRBJ2-5, with D perhaps matching TRBD1 or TRBD2 (5 bases each). V gave up 5 bases and J gave up 2 bases, with 12 bases separating them. The germline gives CDR1 SGHVS, CDR2 FQNEAQ. The CDR3 contains 14 residues. The CDR3 DNA sequence: TGTGCCAGCAGCAGGGGTCGGGGACAAGAGACCCAGTACCCC. This translates into CASSRGRGQETQYP.